The clone carrying this TCR beta chain appeared a few times. The sample originates from a study of blood T cell repertoires in COVID-19. Method: immunoSEQ multiplex PCR; TCRdb's copy keeps in-frame clones and lacks some. The sample has under 500,000 clones; around nine tenths are singletons. The TCR comes from a woman aged 18-29 years with acute COVID-19. Sequencing used PBMCs or T cells enriched from blood (not recorded which).

In DNA form, the CDR3 reads TGTGCCAGCAGCTTTCCTACGGAGAGACGGAACACTGAAGCTTTCTTT. Translated: CASSFPTERRNTEAFF. The rearrangement joins TRBV5-5 to TRBJ1-1, with D unclear. Trimming left V 2 bases short and J 1 base short, with 15 bases between. From germline, CDR1 is SGHKS and CDR2 YYEKEE (reference sequence). The CDR3 runs 16 residues.